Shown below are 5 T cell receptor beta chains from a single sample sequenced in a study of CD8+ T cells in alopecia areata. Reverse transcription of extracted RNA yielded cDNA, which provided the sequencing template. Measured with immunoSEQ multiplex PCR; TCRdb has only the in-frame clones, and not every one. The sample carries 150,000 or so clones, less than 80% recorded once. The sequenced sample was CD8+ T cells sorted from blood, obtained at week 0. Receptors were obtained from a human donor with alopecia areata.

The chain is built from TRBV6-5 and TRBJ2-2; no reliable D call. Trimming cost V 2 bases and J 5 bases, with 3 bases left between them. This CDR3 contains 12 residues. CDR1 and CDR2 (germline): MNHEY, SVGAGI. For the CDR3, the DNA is TGTGCCAGCAGTTACCCTACCGGGGAGCTGTTTTTT. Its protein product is CASSYPTGELFF.

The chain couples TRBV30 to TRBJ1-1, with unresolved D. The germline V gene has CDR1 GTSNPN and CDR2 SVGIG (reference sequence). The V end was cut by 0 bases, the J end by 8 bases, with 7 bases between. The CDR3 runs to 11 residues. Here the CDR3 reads CAWSVPTEAFF. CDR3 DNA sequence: TGTGCCTGGAGTGTACCTACAGAAGCTTTCTTT.

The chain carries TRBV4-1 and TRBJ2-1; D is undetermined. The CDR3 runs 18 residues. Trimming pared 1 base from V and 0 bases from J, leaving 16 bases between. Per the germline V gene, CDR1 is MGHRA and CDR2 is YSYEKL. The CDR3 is CASSQVSLALSSYNEQFF. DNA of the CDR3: TGCGCCAGCAGCCAAGTGTCTTTAGCCCTTAGCTCCTACAATGAGCAGTTCTTC.

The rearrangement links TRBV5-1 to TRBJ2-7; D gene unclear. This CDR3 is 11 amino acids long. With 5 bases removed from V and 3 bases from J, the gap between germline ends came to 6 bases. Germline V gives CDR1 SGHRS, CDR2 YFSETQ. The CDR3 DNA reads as TGCGCCAGCAGGTTGTACTACGAGCAGTACTTC. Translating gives CASRLYYEQYF. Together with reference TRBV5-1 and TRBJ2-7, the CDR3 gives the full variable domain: KAGVTQTPRYLIKTRGQQVTLSCSPISGHRSVSWYQQTPGQGLQFLFEYFSETQRNKGNFPGRFSGRQFSNSRSEMNVSTLELGDSALYLCASRLYYEQYFGPGTRLTVT.

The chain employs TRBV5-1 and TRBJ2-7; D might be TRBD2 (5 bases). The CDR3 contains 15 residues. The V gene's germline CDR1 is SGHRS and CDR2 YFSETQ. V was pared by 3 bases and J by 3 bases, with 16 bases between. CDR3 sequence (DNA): TGCGCCAGCAGCTCCACCGGACGAGCGGACTACGAGCAGTACTTC. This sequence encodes CASSSTGRADYEQYF.